The source of this T cell receptor (beta chain) is a study of shared clonotypes between healthy human individuals. Study observations and caveats: Sequencing depth was expected to affect clonotype sharing among donors.

Comments on this clone: The antigen is not known.

On sorted subsets, replicate PCRs used 150 to 250 ng DNA, or 30,000 or so T cell genomes. Per the original methods: With immunoSEQ giving junction-only sequences and no quality scores, filtering differed. Clones were read by immunoSEQ multiplex PCR, and TCRdb kept only the in-frame ones, dropping some. V and J calls plus clone size are reproduced from that table; the DNA served to infer D and trimming. This table holds some 2,500,000 clones, 93% found once. The sequenced sample was naive CD4+ T cells from PBMCs. Indicated subset: CD45RA+ positively selected. This clonotype was obtained from a young man in good health. Some clones in this sample may be carry-over from other donors' samples.

CDR3 sequence (DNA): TGTGCCAGCAGCCCCGGACCCGGTCGGTACTTC. It codes for CASSPGPGRYF. The rearrangement joins TRBV5-8 to TRBJ2-7; D call uncertain. The germline V gene encodes CDR1 SGHTS and CDR2 YDEGEE. V was pared by 4 bases and J by 12 bases, with 14 bases between. The CDR3 has 11 amino acids.